A single sample gave rise to the 8 T cell receptor beta chains below, sequenced in a study of blood T cells in healthy people across ages. Using a J-beta primer mix together with a sample-barcoded 5' primer, a second PCR was run for 7 to 11 cycles. Using its own MiXCR run on the 5' RACE reads, TCRdb lists one record per CDR3 protein. The sample consists of about 1.8 million distinct CDR3 sequences, around 50% of them appearing once. Input material: blood. The source of these receptors is a woman in her forties in good health.

V is TRBV6-2 or TRBV6-3 and J is TRBJ2-7; D possibly uses TRBD1 or TRBD2 (6 bases each). The last part of the DNA fits TRBJ2-4 better; the J call may be wrong. This CDR3 has 15 amino acids. Germline loops: CDR1 MNHEY, CDR2 SVGEGT. The CDR3 loop reads CASRFRGGLGNIQYF. In nucleotides, the CDR3 is TGTGCCAGCAGATTCCGTGGGGGGCTTGGAAACATTCAGTACTTC.

The chain employs TRBV4-1 and TRBJ1-2; D remains unclear. The V and J ends lost 1 base and 6 bases respectively, with 9 bases between them. Germline V gives CDR1 MGHRA, CDR2 YSYEKL. The CDR3 is made up of 13 amino acids. The CDR3 coding sequence is TGCGCCAGCAGCCAAGGTGGGAGGAATGGCTACACCTTC. Protein sequence: CASSQGGRNGYTF.

The chain links TRBV4-3 to TRBJ1-4; D remains unclear. The germline gives CDR1 LGHNA, CDR2 YSLEER. This CDR3 contains 15 residues. The V end lost 1 base, the J end lost 5 bases, and 11 bases lay between the germline ends. The CDR3 nucleotides read TGCGCCAGCAGCCAAGGACCAGGTCCAAATGAAAAACTGTTTTTT. It translates to CASSQGPGPNEKLFF.

V is TRBV27 and J is TRBJ2-3; 7 bases are a match to TRBD2. Germline values: CDR1 MNHEY, CDR2 SMNVEV (reference sequence). The CDR3 length is 14 residues. The trim removed 5 bases at V and 8 bases at J, leaving 10 bases unmatched. CDR3 coding DNA: TGTGCCAGCAGTAATACGGGGGGTGACGGTACGCAGTATTTT. This sequence encodes CASSNTGGDGTQYF.

The chain links TRBV29-1 to TRBJ2-2; maybe TRBD1 (6 bases). The CDR3 has 14 residues. Trimming removed 7 bases at V and 2 bases at J, with 14 bases between. Germline V lookup: CDR1 SQVTM, CDR2 ANQGSEA. CDR3 loop: CSARTVTNTGELFF. The DNA of the CDR3 is TGCAGCGCCCGGACAGTAACTAACACCGGGGAGCTGTTTTTT.

The chain has TRBV24-1 and TRBJ2-1; D is ambiguous. The germline CDR1 and CDR2 sequences are KGHDR and SFDVKD. V shed 2 bases and J shed 8 bases, with 9 bases lying between them. The CDR3 loop spans 13 amino acids. CDR3 DNA: TGTGCCACCAGTGATTCCACTTTTGATGAGCAGTTCTTC. As protein: CATSDSTFDEQFF.

This clonotype was seen ten or more times. The V call is TRBV18, the J call TRBJ2-1; TRBD1 agrees at 10 bases. Trimming cost V 8 bases and J 2 bases; bases outside gene matches: 6. This CDR3 region has 15 residues. Germline V CDR1 and CDR2: KGHSH, LQKENI. The CDR3 coding sequence is TGTGCCAGCAGTCCCGGGACAGGGGCCTACAATGAGCAGTTCTTC. It translates to CASSPGTGAYNEQFF.

V usage is TRBV12-3 or TRBV12-4 and J usage is TRBJ1-5; 7 nucleotides match TRBD1. The CDR3 contains 16 residues. The junction had 8 bases not matched to a gene; V was cut back by 2 bases and J by 4 bases. CDR3 DNA: TGTGCCAGCAGTTTAACAGGGGTTACAAGTAATCAGCCCCAGCATTTT. Translation: CASSLTGVTSNQPQHF.